This entry describes one T cell receptor beta chain. Its target is not known. This sample was taken from a study of somatic mutations in cytotoxic T cells in rheumatoid arthritis. The study's findings and limits: Healthy controls did not share the age-linked increase in CD8+ clonality seen in rheumatoid arthritis patients.

Libraries were prepared by immunoSEQ multiplex PCR; TCRdb keeps only in-frame clonotypes and omits some of them. This table holds 15,000 to 20,000 clones, roughly four fifths found once. Trimming pared 3 bases from V and 0 bases from J, leaving 17 bases between. The CDR3 contains 16 residues. In germline, CDR1 is GTSNPN, CDR2 SVGIG (reference sequence). Sequencing input: CD8+ T cells sorted from blood. The sequence came from a woman in her fifties or sixties in good health. This sequence joins TRBV30 and TRBJ1-2; D may be TRBD1 (6 bases). This CDR3 is CAWSGTGRRANYGYTF. The CDR3 coding sequence is TGTGCCTGGAGCGGTACAGGGCGTCGAGCTAACTATGGCTACACCTTC.